The present entry profiles one T cell receptor beta chain with its context. The data were obtained in a study of shared clonotypes between healthy human individuals. The CDR3 extends over 11 amino acids. Germline CDR1 MDHEN, CDR2 SYDVKM. V gave up 10 bases and J gave up 3 bases, with 9 bases separating them. Clones were read by immunoSEQ multiplex PCR, and TCRdb kept only the in-frame ones, dropping some. The sample lists 950,000 to 1,200,000 clones, roughly 80% occurring once. The source of this sequence is a man between 18 and 35 years old in good health. Some clones in this sample may be carry-over from other donors' samples. The specimen sequenced was memory CD4+ T cells from PBMCs. Subset noted: CD45RA-negative fraction. This sequence joins TRBV28 and TRBJ1-2; D unresolved. The CDR3 nucleotides read TGTGCCACCCACTCGGACTATGGCTACACCTTC. Translating it yields CATHSDYGYTF.